The rows below give T cell receptor beta chains drawn from one sample of a study of CD8+ T cells in alopecia areata. Sequenced by immunoSEQ multiplex PCR; TCRdb stores in-frame clones only, minus some. The table has about 120,000 clones, over 60% seen once. The sample comprised CD4+ T cells sorted from blood. The receptors originated from a human donor in good health. Both conserved end residues are part of each CDR3. D genes are given only for firm matches. Size tells how often a clone was seen (once, few, many) or the class of an expanded clone, and some rows leave it out.

v_gene,j_gene,abundance,d_gene,CDR3aa,CDR3nt
TRBV5-1,TRBJ1-2,once,NA,CASSLGGATNYGYTF,TGCGCCAGCAGCTTGGGAGGGGCGACTAACTATGGCTACACCTTC
TRBV2,TRBJ2-2,NA,NA,CASVGSPGGGTGELFF,TGTGCCAGCGTCGGGAGTCCAGGGGGTGGCACCGGGGAGCTGTTTTTT
TRBV4-1,TRBJ1-1,once,NA,CASSQGAVTNTEAFF,TGCGCCAGCAGCCAAGGGGCAGTAACAAACACTGAAGCTTTCTTT
TRBV9,TRBJ1-1,NA,NA,CASSVVPVTTEAFF,TGTGCCAGCAGCGTAGTACCGGTAACCACTGAAGCTTTCTTT
TRBV30,TRBJ1-1,NA,NA,CAWDDRLMNTEAFF,TGTGCCTGGGATGACAGGCTGATGAACACTGAAGCTTTCTTT
TRBV27,TRBJ1-5,NA,NA,CASSLQGTGQPQHF,TGTGCCAGCAGTTTACAGGGTACGGGACAGCCCCAGCATTTT
TRBV25-1,TRBJ2-1,NA,NA,CASSGRGRGEQFF,TGTGCCAGCAGTGGGAGAGGGAGAGGTGAGCAGTTCTTC
TRBV7-9,TRBJ2-2,NA,NA,CASSLTRTANTGELFF,TGTGCCAGCAGCTTAACCCGGACCGCGAACACCGGGGAGCTGTTTTTT
TRBV5-6,TRBJ2-7,NA,TRBD1,CASSLPKQGAEQYF,TGTGCCAGCAGCCTTCCTAAACAGGGGGCCGAGCAGTACTTC
TRBV7-3,TRBJ2-7,NA,NA,CASSLAGSSEQYF,TGTGCCAGCAGCTTGGCAGGGTCATCCGAGCAGTACTTC
TRBV4-1,TRBJ1-2,NA,NA,CASSQEEGIGYTF,TGCGCCAGCAGCCAAGAGGAGGGGATCGGCTACACCTTC
TRBV18,TRBJ1-5,NA,TRBD1,CASSPPPGGSNQPQHF,TGTGCCAGCTCACCACCTCCAGGGGGAAGCAATCAGCCCCAGCATTTT
TRBV4-2,TRBJ1-5,medium-sized,NA,CASSQSPRGEEPQHF,TGTGCCAGCAGCCAAAGTCCCCGGGGAGAGGAGCCCCAGCATTTT
TRBV5-8,TRBJ2-2,NA,NA,CASSRDAGELFF,TGTGCCAGCAGCCGGGACGCCGGGGAGCTGTTTTTT
TRBV29-1,TRBJ1-1,few,TRBD1,CSVLSLQGGRAEAFF,TGCAGCGTTTTATCCTTACAGGGGGGAAGGGCTGAAGCTTTCTTT
TRBV30,TRBJ2-7,NA,TRBD1,CAWGTGFDEQYF,TGTGCCTGGGGGACAGGGTTCGACGAGCAGTACTTC
TRBV7-9,TRBJ2-1,NA,NA,CASSLEASVNEQFF,TGTGCCAGCAGCTTAGAGGCTAGCGTCAATGAGCAGTTCTTC
TRBV29-1,TRBJ2-5,NA,NA,CSVQVTETQYF,TGCAGCGTTCAGGTGACGGAGACCCAGTACTTC
TRBV11-2,TRBJ2-3,NA,NA,CASSSYTPGQADTQYF,TGTGCCAGCAGCTCATACACCCCGGGGCAGGCAGATACGCAGTATTTT
TRBV9,TRBJ1-2,NA,NA,CASSVGGLDYGYTF,TGTGCCAGCAGCGTCGGGGGGCTAGACTATGGCTACACCTTC
TRBV25-1,TRBJ2-7,NA,NA,CASSEFEGPYEQYF,TGTGCCAGCAGTGAATTCGAGGGACCCTACGAGCAGTACTTC
TRBV27,TRBJ2-7,few,TRBD1,CASRDYRGQEQYF,TGTGCCAGCCGCGATTACAGGGGGCAGGAGCAGTACTTC
TRBV19,TRBJ2-7,NA,NA,CASSIDLQGYEQYF,TGTGCCAGTAGTATAGACCTACAGGGCTACGAGCAGTACTTC
TRBV11-2,TRBJ2-5,few,NA,CASSLVRTNQETQYF,TGTGCCAGCAGCTTAGTAAGGACGAACCAAGAGACCCAGTACTTC
TRBV19,TRBJ1-2,few,NA,CASAAGPIGYGYTF,TGTGCCAGTGCCGCGGGACCGATCGGGTATGGCTACACCTTC